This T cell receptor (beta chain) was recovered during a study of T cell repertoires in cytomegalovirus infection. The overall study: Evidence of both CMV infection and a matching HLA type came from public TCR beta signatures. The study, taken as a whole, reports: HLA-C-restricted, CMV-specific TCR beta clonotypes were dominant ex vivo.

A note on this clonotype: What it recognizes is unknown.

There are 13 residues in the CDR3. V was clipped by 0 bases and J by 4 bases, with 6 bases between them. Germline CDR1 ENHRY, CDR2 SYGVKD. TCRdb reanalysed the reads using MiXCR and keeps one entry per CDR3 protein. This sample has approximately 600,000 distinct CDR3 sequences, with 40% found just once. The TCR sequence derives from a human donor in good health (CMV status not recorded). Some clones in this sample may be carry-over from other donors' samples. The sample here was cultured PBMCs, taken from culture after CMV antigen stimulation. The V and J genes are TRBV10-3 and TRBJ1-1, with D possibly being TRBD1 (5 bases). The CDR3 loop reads CAISESGVTEAFF. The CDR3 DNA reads TGTGCCATCAGTGAGTCGGGGGTCACTGAAGCTTTCTTT.